The present TCR beta chain was sequenced within a study of cytomegalovirus exposure and HLA in healthy donors (dated by TCRdb to the late 2010s). With respect to the entire study: An earlier analysis of roughly 500 of the donors reported roughly 300 Gb of sequence data and 117 million unique TCR beta sequences obtained from some 170 million T cells. An early release covering approximately 600 HLA-typed donors comprised 250 to 350 gigabases of sequencing data and some 79 million unique TCR sequences. Of the roughly 390 genotyped donors, 75% to 85% were placed in the genetic ancestry cluster associated with self-reported Caucasian donors. The study aimed to test whether signatures of past pathogen exposure could be identified by cataloging public T cell receptors. Using immunosequencing, the study profiled T cell repertoires from 666 subjects and related those repertoires to cytomegalovirus serostatus. A separate validation cohort of 100 to 150 different subjects was used in addition to the approximately 640-subject first cohort. To predict cytomegalovirus infection status, the study combined high-throughput TCR immunosequencing, statistical association of individual TCRs with disease status, and machine learning. A later analysis re-examined previously published TCR beta repertoires from around 670 donors and added high-resolution HLA genotyping to investigate patterns of TCR occurrence. In the later analysis, no new phenotypic data were used to find candidate immune exposures; instead, reliance was placed on TCR beta sequences and their occurrence across donors. An earlier analysis of a few hundred of the donors applied high-throughput TCR beta sequencing to assess whether each TCR beta V gene segment acted as functional or pseudogenic. Donor age, sex, ethnicity and CMV serostatus were compiled alongside the repertoire data. Genome-wide SNP genotypes for about three fifths of the 666 donors were used in a later genetic analysis, which treated that subset as a discovery cohort. All discovery cohort repertoires had been generated on a single sequencing platform. Class I and class II HLA loci were covered by the typing at four-digit resolution. Typing coverage varied by locus: about 629-630 donors for A, B, C, DRB1 and DQB1; approximately 520 for DQA1; some 610 for DPA1; roughly 450 for DPB1. Five DR-DQ haplotypes were treated as single units for association and clustering because of strong linkage in the cohort. Across some 400 genotyped donors of the cohort, an average of roughly 200,000 unique TCR beta nucleotide sequences per donor were sequenced, and approximately 19% of those sequences were non-productive. Study-wide findings and limitations: In a later analysis, several top co-occurrence clusters were reported to appear linked to parvovirus B19, influenza, CMV and Epstein-Barr virus. An earlier analysis of 587 of the donors showed that most TCR beta V segments appeared in productive rearrangements either about 87% or about 30% of the time, which broadly matched IMGT annotations. Because counts were too low, seventeen rarely observed V segments, including chromosome 9 orphons, were excluded from the earlier analysis of fewer than 650 of the donors. The authors suggested that the approach could potentially be extended to other disease states and immunological phenotypes. Linkage disequilibrium might explain the correlated functional status among segregating V segments, but an unknown experimental factor could not be excluded. Presence/absence analyses assumed roughly uniform sequencing depth across donors, an assumption that may not hold. Cytomegalovirus status was reported to be diagnosed by the classifier with high specificity and sensitivity in both the original and validation cohorts. In a later genetic analysis, fewer N-insertions in productive TCRs were reported among donors in an Asian-associated ancestry cluster than the roughly 670-donor mean. V-gene and J-gene trimming of TCR beta chains was associated with a missense DCLRE1C variant in a later genetic analysis, and the association was replicated in an independent cohort. A cluster of highly shared sequence variants was judged likely to be a technical artifact of the sequencing pipeline. According to a later analysis, most CMV-associated TCR beta chains appeared to be HLA-restricted, and the HLA associations seemed to be driven largely by CMV exposure. In a later analysis, the rate of TCR association differed among HLA loci, with DRB1 alleles having the most associated TCRs and HLA-C alleles having the fewest. Assigning TCR associations to individual alleles was difficult when HLA alleles, especially DR and DQ, strongly co-occurred. HLA typing was unavailable for some donors at each locus, so association tests used only the typed subset. The study gave a list of 150 to 200 TCR beta chains associated with cytomegalovirus. The only immune exposure information available for the cohort was CMV serostatus. A further reported finding was that TCR beta sequences accurately predicted the HLA-A and HLA-B alleles for most subjects in the first cohort. In vitro tests confirmed that a few of the cytomegalovirus-associated TCR beta chains recognize cytomegalovirus antigens. In a later analysis, HLA-associated TCR beta chains showed more clonal expansion and lower generation probabilities than non-associated chains that were equally common. This cohort had only TCR beta chains sequenced, and the lack of alpha or paired-chain data limited which features could be detected. While some public TCRs were present in many individuals, most TCR sequences turned up only very rarely across donors. In a later analysis, around 17,000 TCR beta sequences were associated with specific HLA alleles at a false discovery rate of 0.05.

The cohort comprised some 680 healthy bone marrow donors. At the time of sampling, every cohort member was nominally healthy, though immune exposures that went unrecorded were likely present. The donor was CMV seropositive and was included in the group of 290 or so seropositive cohort members. Each donor provided a peripheral blood sample, and peripheral blood mononuclear cells were used for TCR beta sequencing. Genomic DNA extraction from the blood cell samples was performed with the Qiagen DNeasy Blood Extraction Kit. Library method: the immunoSEQ multiplex PCR assay. The multiplex PCR relied on a mix of 60 forward primers for TCR Vbeta segments and 13 reverse primers for TCR Jbeta segments. The CDR3 region of rearranged TCR beta genes was amplified from genomic DNA by a multiplex PCR assay. Amplified TCR beta libraries were sequenced as 87-base-pair reads on the Illumina HiSeq System. In the authors' own workflow: In a later analysis, some 80 million unique TCR beta chains were counted across the 650 to 700 repertoires, and roughly 11 million of these chains were shared by at least two donors. A nearest-neighbor algorithm error-corrected the raw reads and collapsed the reads into unique sequences, merging closely related sequences to remove PCR and sequencing errors. CDR3 sequences were aligned to IMGT reference sequences to assign V, D and J gene segments. Each retained sequence needed at least a six-nucleotide match to both a V gene segment and a J gene segment. Rearrangements were called productive when the CDR3 lacked stop codons and stayed in frame with V and J; all others were non-productive. CDR3 was defined by IMGT convention, running from the second conserved V-encoded cysteine to the conserved J-encoded phenylalanine. The earlier analysis of 450 to 750 of the donors excluded any sequence lacking an unambiguous match to a single V gene segment. In an earlier analysis of approximately 560 of the donors, a V segment was called functional when productive rearrangements were above 56.7%, and segregating when the standard deviation between donors exceeded 5%. A statistical classification framework was developed to diagnose cytomegalovirus status using the catalog of TCR beta chain sequences. In a later analysis, V and J genes were assigned by comparing TCR nucleotide sequences against IMGT/GENE-DB human TR gene sequences. In a later analysis, CDR3 sequences and most-parsimonious VDJ recombination scenarios were assigned using the TCRdist pipeline. A later analysis defined each TCR beta chain by its CDR3 amino acid sequence plus V-gene family, and excluded reads lacking a unique V-gene family. To address suspected cross-contamination and a sequencing artifact, a later analysis removed over 500 highly shared, low-generation-probability nucleotide sequences. A later analysis calculated a clonal expansion index for each public chain from normalized within-repertoire ranks of inferred template counts. Generation probabilities in a later analysis came from a VDJ recombination model fitted to out-of-frame rearrangements, and those results were checked against IGoR. A later analysis scored TCR-TCR, TCR-HLA and TCR-CMV co-occurrence with hypergeometric tests, applying a repertoire-size bias correction to TCR pairs. To estimate false discovery rates, a later analysis permuted the HLA or CMV assignments 20 times. In a later analysis, co-occurring TCRs were grouped using DBSCAN, with TCRdist sequence similarity added in when clustering inside HLA-allele-positive subsets. Repertoires with fewer than 30,000 or more than 120,000 public chains, plus five repertoires with anomalous nucleotide sharing, were excluded from co-occurrence clustering. TCRdb's version of the immuneACCESS table is confined to in-frame rearrangements and falls short of the full clone set. An unresolved V gene accounts for under half of the shortfall where checked; the remainder is of unknown origin. That table gives V, J and clone size, and the DNA gave D and trimming. This sample has 100,000 to 130,000 clones in its table, and 74% of those were observed once. Less than 15% of the sample is in the top ten clones.

This clone was counted between two and nine times. Its antigen is unknown. No base qualities exist here, and no much larger clone lies one base off it. The source of this sequence is a woman between 35 and 50 years old in good health and CMV-seropositive. The sample comprised PBMCs.

The bases read TGTGCCAGCTCACTAACCGGGACAACTGGAAACACCATATATTTT. This codes for CASSLTGTTGNTIYF. The rearranged chain carries TRBV18 and TRBJ1-3, and perhaps TRBD1 as D gene, on 6 matching bases. From its cysteine to its phenylalanine, the CDR3 spans 15 amino acids. The retained sequence is limited to the CDR3, 45 bases, with the frame set at the first base. CDR1 and CDR2, per the germline V gene, are KGHSH and LQKENI. V loses 4 bases of germline sequence and J loses 2 bases, and the interval between the two ends is 12 bases.